A selection of T cell receptor beta chains follows, all from one sample in a study of metastatic and nonmetastatic thyroid tumors. TCRdb redid the clone calls on the PCR reads using MiXCR. The table has under 95,000 clones, about an eighth seen once. Sequencing used blood. These receptors were collected from a female donor with papillary thyroid cancer or a benign thyroid nodule (not recorded which). Some clones in this sample may be carry-over from other donors' samples. The CDR3 runs from the conserved cysteine through the conserved F or W. Each record gives: D gene, clone size, V gene, J gene, CDR3 protein, CDR3 DNA. The D gene is left open where the match is weak. Only part of the rows carry a size: once, few, many, or a class if the clone is expanded.

>.|many|TRBV7-2|TRBJ2-3
CASSPGGENTDTQYF
TGTGCCAGCAGCCCCGGGGGTGAAAACACAGATACGCAGTATTTT
>.|many|TRBV5-1|TRBJ2-2
CASSELAPPELFF
TGCGCCAGCAGCGAACTCGCCCCGCCGGAGCTGTTTTTT
>.|many|TRBV7-9|TRBJ1-2
CASSQLNREAGYTF
TGTGCCAGCAGCCAACTAAACCGGGAGGCCGGCTACACCTTC
>TRBD2|many|TRBV20-1|TRBJ2-3
CSASPTSGRAGDTQYF
TGCAGTGCTTCCCCAACTAGCGGGAGGGCAGGAGATACGCAGTATTTT
>.|many|TRBV2|TRBJ2-7
CASKGGIYEQYF
TGTGCCAGCAAAGGGGGGATATACGAGCAGTACTTC
>.|.|TRBV2|TRBJ2-3
CASSVLTFTPTDTQYF
TGTGCCAGCAGCGTTCTGACTTTCACCCCCACAGATACGCAGTATTTT
>.|many|TRBV9|TRBJ2-7
CASSVGGGGYEQYF
TGTGCCAGCAGCGTAGGGGGAGGGGGCTACGAGCAGTACTTC
>.|many|TRBV4-2|TRBJ2-4
CASSQDPRAEAKNIQYF
TGTGCCAGCAGCCAAGACCCGAGGGCGGAGGCCAAAAACATTCAGTACTTC
>.|many|TRBV28|TRBJ2-7
CASSERYEQYF
TGTGCCAGCAGCGAGCGGTACGAGCAGTACTTC
>TRBD2|few|TRBV6-5|TRBJ2-1
CASSYLAGAASYNEQFF
TGTGCCAGCAGTTACCTAGCGGGGGCCGCCTCCTACAATGAGCAGTTCTTC
>TRBD2|many|TRBV2|TRBJ2-1
CASSELRGGVNEQFF
TGTGCCAGCAGTGAACTGCGGGGGGGTGTTAATGAGCAGTTCTTC
>.|many|TRBV10-3|TRBJ2-2
CAVPRDSPGELFF
TGTGCCGTGCCGCGGGATAGCCCCGGGGAGCTGTTTTTT
>TRBD1|many|TRBV28|TRBJ1-1
CASSFPGGQGTEAFF
TGTGCCAGCAGTTTTCCTGGGGGACAGGGGACTGAAGCTTTCTTT
>.|.|TRBV5-1|TRBJ2-4
CASSRGVTENIQYF
TGCGCCAGCAGCCGAGGGGTGACTGAAAACATTCAGTACTTC
>.|many|TRBV28|TRBJ2-7
CASSLTGKQYF
TGTGCCAGCAGTTTAACGGGAAAGCAGTACTTC
>.|many|TRBV10-3|TRBJ1-4
CAISAQGGTNEKLFF
TGTGCCATCAGTGCACAGGGAGGCACTAATGAAAAACTGTTTTTT
>.|many|TRBV5-1|TRBJ2-7
CASSFRPRSYEQYF
TGCGCCAGCAGCTTCCGCCCTCGGTCCTACGAGCAGTACTTC
>TRBD2|many|TRBV20-1|TRBJ2-7
CSARGWRAGEYEQYF
TGCAGTGCCAGAGGGTGGAGGGCGGGAGAGTACGAGCAGTACTTC
>TRBD2|many|TRBV6-1|TRBJ2-2
CASSLAAFRELFF
TGTGCCAGCAGTCTAGCGGCCTTCCGGGAGCTGTTTTTT
>.|many|TRBV11-2|TRBJ2-3
CASSLKSQGDTQYF
TGTGCCAGCAGCTTAAAGTCCCAAGGAGATACGCAGTATTTT
>TRBD1|few|TRBV19|TRBJ2-5
CASRETGGAETQYF
TGTGCCAGTAGAGAGACAGGGGGCGCGGAGACCCAGTACTTC
>.|many|TRBV5-4|TRBJ2-1
CASSLQGVDEQFF
TGTGCCAGCAGCTTACAAGGGGTGGATGAGCAGTTCTTC
>TRBD1|many|TRBV5-1|TRBJ1-2
CASSQRGGKDYGYTF
TGCGCCAGCAGTCAAAGAGGGGGCAAGGACTATGGCTACACCTTC
>TRBD1|many|TRBV4-1|TRBJ1-2
CASSPGTGEGYGYTF
TGCGCCAGCAGCCCGGGGACAGGGGAGGGCTATGGCTACACCTTC
>TRBD1|many|TRBV18|TRBJ1-3
CASSPQDRARSGHTIYF
TGTGCCAGCTCACCACAGGACAGGGCACGGTCTGGGCACACCATATATTTT
>TRBD1|many|TRBV18|TRBJ1-5
CASSPGTASQPQHF
TGTGCCAGCTCACCGGGGACAGCTAGTCAGCCCCAGCATTTT
>.|many|TRBV6-1|TRBJ2-5
CASVGTRGTETQYF
TGTGCCAGCGTTGGGACTCGGGGGACGGAGACCCAGTACTTC
>.|many|TRBV7-9|TRBJ2-2
CASTGKDWGTGELFF
TGTGCCAGCACCGGAAAGGATTGGGGGACCGGGGAGCTGTTTTTT
>.|.|TRBV7-9|TRBJ2-2
CASSRTPNTGELFF
TGTGCCAGCAGTCGGACACCAAACACCGGGGAGCTGTTTTTT
>TRBD2|many|TRBV11-2|TRBJ2-7
CASSLRSSGSAYEQYF
TGTGCCAGCAGCCTCCGGAGTAGCGGGTCGGCCTACGAGCAGTACTTC
>.|many|TRBV7-9|TRBJ2-6
CASSSGANVLTF
TGTGCCAGCAGCTCTGGGGCCAACGTCCTGACTTTC
>.|many|TRBV10-2|TRBJ2-7
CASSVNDGVRAGAIDEQYF
TGCGCCAGCAGCGTAAACGATGGGGTCCGGGCGGGTGCCATCGACGAGCAGTACTTC
>.|many|TRBV10-3|TRBJ1-1
CAISEMVDTEAFF
TGTGCCATCAGTGAAATGGTAGACACTGAAGCTTTCTTT
>TRBD2|many|TRBV4-1|TRBJ2-5
CASSQGLAGQETQYF
TGCGCCAGCAGCCAGGGACTAGCGGGGCAAGAGACCCAGTACTTC
>.|.|TRBV5-1|TRBJ2-7
CASSPRRDYEQYF
TGCGCCAGCAGCCCTCGACGGGACTACGAGCAGTACTTC
>TRBD1|many|TRBV20-1|TRBJ1-2
CSARDPRQGIGYGYTF
TGCAGTGCTAGAGACCCCCGACAGGGGATAGGGTATGGCTACACCTTC
>TRBD2|many|TRBV6-2/TRBV6-3|TRBJ2-2
CASSWTSGSTGELFF
TGTGCCAGCAGTTGGACTAGCGGGAGCACCGGGGAGCTGTTTTTT
>TRBD2|many|TRBV20-1|TRBJ2-1
CSATGLSQSSYNEQFF
TGCAGTGCTACGGGACTATCCCAGAGCTCCTACAATGAGCAGTTCTTC
>TRBD1|few|TRBV29-1|TRBJ2-5
CSVDDRVAETQYF
TGCAGCGTCGACGACAGGGTCGCGGAGACCCAGTACTTC
>.|many|TRBV7-2|TRBJ1-6
CASSSRQGGNSPLHF
TGTGCCAGCAGCTCCCGACAAGGGGGGAATTCACCCCTCCACTTT
>.|many|TRBV9|TRBJ2-1
CASSTKSSYNEQFF
TGTGCCAGCAGCACAAAGAGCTCCTACAATGAGCAGTTCTTC
>.|many|TRBV6-2/TRBV6-3|TRBJ2-1
CASTAQSGQRRNNEQFF
TGTGCCAGCACAGCGCAATCGGGACAACGAAGAAACAATGAGCAGTTCTTC
>.|few|TRBV6-2/TRBV6-3|TRBJ2-7
CASNRVKGVSYEQYF
TGTGCCAGCAACCGGGTCAAGGGGGTTTCCTACGAGCAGTACTTC